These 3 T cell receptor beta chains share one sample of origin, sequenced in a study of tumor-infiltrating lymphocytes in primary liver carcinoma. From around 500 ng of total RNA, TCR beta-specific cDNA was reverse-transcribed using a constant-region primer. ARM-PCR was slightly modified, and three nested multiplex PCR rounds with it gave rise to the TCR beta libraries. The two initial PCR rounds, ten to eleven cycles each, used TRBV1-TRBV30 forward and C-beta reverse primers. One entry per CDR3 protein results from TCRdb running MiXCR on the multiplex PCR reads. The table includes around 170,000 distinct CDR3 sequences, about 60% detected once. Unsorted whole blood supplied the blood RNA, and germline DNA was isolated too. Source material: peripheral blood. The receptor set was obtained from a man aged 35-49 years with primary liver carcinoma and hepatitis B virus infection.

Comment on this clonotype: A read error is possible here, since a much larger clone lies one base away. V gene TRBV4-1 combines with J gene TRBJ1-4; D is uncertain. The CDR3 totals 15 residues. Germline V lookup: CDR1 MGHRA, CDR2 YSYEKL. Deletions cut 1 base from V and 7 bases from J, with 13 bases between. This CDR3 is CASSQGEWATEKLFF. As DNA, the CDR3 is TGCGCCAGCAGCCAAGGAGAATGGGCTACTGAAAAACTGTTTTTT.

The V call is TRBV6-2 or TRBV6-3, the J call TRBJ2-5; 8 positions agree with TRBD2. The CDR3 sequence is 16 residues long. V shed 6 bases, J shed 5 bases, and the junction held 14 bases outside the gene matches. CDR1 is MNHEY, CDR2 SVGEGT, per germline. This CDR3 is CASSIRDPGLVETQYF. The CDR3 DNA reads TGTGCCAGCAGCATACGGGACCCGGGACTAGTGGAGACCCAGTACTTC.

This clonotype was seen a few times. The CDR3 sequence is CASSLAQGTYEQYF. The CDR3 coding sequence is TGCGCCAGCAGCTTGGCACAGGGAACCTACGAGCAGTACTTC. The J gene is TRBJ2-7, the V gene TRBV5-1; possible D gene TRBD1, 6 bases. Germline CDR1 reads SGHRS; CDR2 reads YFSETQ. Trimming removed 0 bases at V and 2 bases at J, with 9 bases between. The CDR3 length is 14 residues. The complete variable domain, with remaining parts taken from reference TRBV5-1 and TRBJ2-7, reads KAGVTQTPRYLIKTRGQQVTLSCSPISGHRSVSWYQQTPGQGLQFLFEYFSETQRNKGNFPGRFSGRQFSNSRSEMNVSTLELGDSALYLCASSLAQGTYEQYFGPGTRLTVT.